These T cell receptor beta chains were read from a single sample in a study of graft-versus-host responses after intestinal transplantation. The table came from immunoSEQ multiplex PCR; TCRdb's copy has only in-frame clones and leaves some out. The table has 2,300 or so clones, 28% seen once. The sample consisted of alloreactive CD4+ T cells from a mixed lymphocyte reaction culture, taken before transplantation. The receptor set was obtained from a human patient who was an organ donor for intestinal transplantation. Both conserved end residues are part of each CDR3. The order of the fields is D gene, clone size, V gene, CDR3 length, J gene, CDR3 DNA, CDR3 protein. A D gene is named only where the DNA matches it firmly. Only some rows state a clone size, as once, few, many or a class for expanded clones.

>TRBD1|large|TRBV5-6|15|TRBJ1-4
TGTGCCAGCGGCTGGGTCGGGGACAGGGATGAAAAACTGTTTTTT
CASGWVGDRDEKLFF
>TRBD1|few|TRBV5-3|14|TRBJ1-1
TGTGCCAGCAGCCCATGGGACAGGAACACTGAAGCTTTCTTT
CASSPWDRNTEAFF
>-|-|TRBV6-5|15|TRBJ1-3
TGTGCCAGCCGCCGGGTGTCCTTAAGGGGAAACACCATATATTTT
CASRRVSLRGNTIYF
>TRBD2|-|TRBV4-2|17|TRBJ2-3
TGTGCCAGCAGCCAATCAGGGACTAGCGGACCCACAGATACGCAGTATTTT
CASSQSGTSGPTDTQYF
>-|medium-sized|TRBV2|14|TRBJ1-2
TGTGCCAGCAGTGAAGAGGGTTTTTCGGGGGGCTACACCTTC
CASSEEGFSGGYTF
>-|-|TRBV27|14|TRBJ2-5
TGTGCCAGCGGACCCGGACACACCTTGGAGACCCAGTACTTC
CASGPGHTLETQYF
>TRBD1|-|TRBV5-1|15|TRBJ2-5
TGCGCCAGCAGCTTGGGGACAGGGTGGCAAGAGACCCAGTACTTC
CASSLGTGWQETQYF
>-|few|TRBV7-9|13|TRBJ1-2
TGTGCCAGCACCACTACAGGGAACTATGGCTACACCTTC
CASTTTGNYGYTF
>TRBD2|-|TRBV10-1|15|TRBJ2-1
TGCGCCAGCAGTGAGACTAGCGGAACCTACAATGAGCAGTTCTTC
CASSETSGTYNEQFF
>-|medium-sized|TRBV28|12|TRBJ1-1
TGTGCCAGCAGTTTACAGAACCTCGAAGCTTTCTTT
CASSLQNLEAFF
>TRBD1|large|TRBV5-4|14|TRBJ1-2
TGTGCCAGCAGCTTGAAACAGGGGGCGTATGGCTACACCTTC
CASSLKQGAYGYTF
>-|-|TRBV30|13|TRBJ1-2
TGTGCCTGGAGTGCGGTGGGCGCCGGTGGCTACACCTTC
CAWSAVGAGGYTF
>-|few|TRBV18|13|TRBJ2-1
TGTGCCAGCTCTCGCGGACTCGACAATGAGCAGTTCTTC
CASSRGLDNEQFF
>-|large|TRBV6-1|12|TRBJ1-5
TGTGCCGGCGGACACTACAATCAGCCCCAGCATTTT
CAGGHYNQPQHF
>TRBD2|medium-sized|TRBV7-2|14|TRBJ2-7
TGTGCCAGCAGCCAAGAAGGCGGGAGTTCCGAGCAGTACTTC
CASSQEGGSSEQYF
>TRBD1|-|TRBV19|13|TRBJ2-7
TGTGCCAGTAGCCGAGACAGGGGTCGAGAGCAGTACTTC
CASSRDRGREQYF
>TRBD1|-|TRBV15|15|TRBJ1-2
TGTGCCACCAGCAGAGATACTAGGACAGGGGAGGGCTACACCTTC
CATSRDTRTGEGYTF
>-|-|TRBV6-5|15|TRBJ1-2
TGTGCCAGCAGAACCAAGGGGCGCCCCTCCTATGGCTACACCTTC
CASRTKGRPSYGYTF
>TRBD2|few|TRBV5-4|17|TRBJ2-3
TGTGCCAGCAGCGTGGCATGGGTAGCGGGAGCCCCAGATACGCAGTATTTT
CASSVAWVAGAPDTQYF
>TRBD2|medium-sized|TRBV2|14|TRBJ2-1
TGTGCCAGCAGCGGACTAGCGGGCTCGAATGAGCAGTTCTTC
CASSGLAGSNEQFF
>TRBD2|large|TRBV6-6|13|TRBJ2-7
TGTGCCAGCAGGAGAGCGGGACCTTACGAGCAGTACTTC
CASRRAGPYEQYF
>TRBD1|-|TRBV30|16|TRBJ2-5
TGTGCCTGGAGTGGCTCCCTCACAGGGGGCGAGGGGACCCAGTACTTC
CAWSGSLTGGEGTQYF
>-|few|TRBV6-5|11|TRBJ1-1
TGTGCCAGCAGCCGAGACAGGAAAGCTTTCTTT
CASSRDRKAFF
>-|medium-sized|TRBV4-1|15|TRBJ1-4
TGCGCCAGCAGCCAAGATCGGGGGGCAATCGAAAAACTGTTTTTT
CASSQDRGAIEKLFF
>-|few|TRBV19|15|TRBJ2-4
TGTGCCAGTAGTATCCCTTCCGGGACTCTAAACATTCAGTACTTC
CASSIPSGTLNIQYF
>-|-|TRBV7-2|12|TRBJ2-7
TGTGCCAGCAGCCGGGACACCTACGAGCAGTACTTC
CASSRDTYEQYF
>-|-|TRBV10-1|14|TRBJ2-1
TGCGCCAGCAGTGAGTCGGGCAGTTACAATGAGCAGTTCTTC
CASSESGSYNEQFF
>-|few|TRBV4-1|15|TRBJ1-2
TGCGCCAGCAGCCAATCGGGGGGGAATAACTATGGCTACACCTTC
CASSQSGGNNYGYTF
>TRBD1|few|TRBV28|17|TRBJ2-3
TGTGCCAGCAGTTTATCCCCGACAGGGAAGGTGATGGATACGCAGTATTTT
CASSLSPTGKVMDTQYF
>-|few|TRBV7-9|12|TRBJ2-1
TGTGCCAGCAGCGTAACAGCTATCGGGCAGTTCTTC
CASSVTAIGQFF
>TRBD2|-|TRBV28|15|TRBJ2-2
TGTGCCAGCATTGGACTAGCGGGAGTCGCCGGGGAGCTGTTTTTT
CASIGLAGVAGELFF
>TRBD1|-|TRBV7-2|14|TRBJ2-7
TGTGCCAGCAGCGGACGGACAGGGGAGTACGAGCAGTACTTC
CASSGRTGEYEQYF
>TRBD1|-|TRBV6-5|14|TRBJ1-2
TGTGCCAGCAGTGACGGGACAGTTTCCTATGGCTACACCTTC
CASSDGTVSYGYTF
>-|medium-sized|TRBV7-8|16|TRBJ2-2
TGTGCCAGCAGACCCCCCGGGAGTAGTGACACCGGGGAGCTGTTTTTT
CASRPPGSSDTGELFF
>-|-|TRBV5-4|13|TRBJ2-7
TGTGCCAGCAGCTTGGGGGGAGGCTACGAGCAGTACTTC
CASSLGGGYEQYF
>-|few|TRBV25-1|14|TRBJ1-5
TGTGCCGATATAAGTAAGGGAGATGGACCAGCCCAGCATTTT
CADISKGDGPAQHF
>-|few|TRBV6-6|16|TRBJ2-7
TGTGCCAGCAGTTACCGGCAGGGCTCCGGGGGCTACGAGCAGTACTTC
CASSYRQGSGGYEQYF
>-|-|TRBV12-5|12|TRBJ1-1
TGTGCTAGCACCCGGGGGGATCCTGAAGCTTTCTTT
CASTRGDPEAFF
>-|-|TRBV6-5|15|TRBJ1-3
TGTGCCAGCAGTTACTCGGGGAGCTCTGGAAACACCATATATTTT
CASSYSGSSGNTIYF
>TRBD1|-|TRBV28|15|TRBJ2-7
TGTGCCAGCAGTATACTTGGGACAGGGCGATACGAGCAGTACTTC
CASSILGTGRYEQYF
>-|-|TRBV4-2|12|TRBJ2-3
TGTGCCAGCAGCCTCAACCGGGGGACGCAGTATTTT
CASSLNRGTQYF
>-|few|TRBV6-4|17|TRBJ2-2
TGTGTCAGCAGCGCTGATTCCGGGACTGGGAACACCGGGGAGCTGTTTTTT
CVSSADSGTGNTGELFF
>TRBD1|once|TRBV2|15|TRBJ2-2
TGTGCCAGCACCAAAAAGACAGGGTTTACCGGGGAGCTGTTTTTT
CASTKKTGFTGELFF
>-|few|TRBV19|12|TRBJ2-3
TGTGCCAGTAGCACGCCCACTTATACGCAGTATTTT
CASSTPTYTQYF
>-|few|TRBV7-9|13|TRBJ1-1
TGTGCCAGCAGCTTCGCAGGGGACACTGAAGCTTTCTTT
CASSFAGDTEAFF
>-|-|TRBV6-5|13|TRBJ2-7
TGTGCCAGCAGTTATGAAGGAGTTGGCGAGCAGTACTTC
CASSYEGVGEQYF
>TRBD2|medium-sized|TRBV30|14|TRBJ2-1
TGTGCCTGGAGTGTACTGACTAGCGGGATTGAGCAGTTCTTC
CAWSVLTSGIEQFF
>-|-|TRBV6-1|14|TRBJ1-2
TGTGCCAGCAGTTTGGCCCCCCAAAACCAAGGCTACACCTTC
CASSLAPQNQGYTF
>-|-|TRBV6-5|14|TRBJ1-2
TGTGCCAGCAGTGAACGGGGCGGGGTATATGGCTACACCTTC
CASSERGGVYGYTF
>-|-|TRBV6-5|14|TRBJ1-2
TGTGCTAGCACCAACCCCATGGGCCTCTATGGCTACACCTTC
CASTNPMGLYGYTF
>TRBD1|-|TRBV7-3|12|TRBJ1-2
TGTGCCAGCAGCCTCACAGGGGCCGGCTACACCTTC
CASSLTGAGYTF
>-|-|TRBV2|14|TRBJ1-4
TGTGCCAGCACCACAGGGAGTGGTAATGAAAAACTGTTTTTT
CASTTGSGNEKLFF